The entry below gives a single T cell receptor (beta chain) sequence along with its context. Its target is unknown. The CDR3 has 14 residues. CDR1 is SGHVS, CDR2 FQNEAQ, per germline. This sample is part of a study of monozygotic twins with inflammatory bowel disease. Overall study results and limits: Especially with disease activity, IBD patients shared fewer clonotypes with others than healthy twins did.

Reprocessing the 5' RACE reads, TCRdb reports a single entry for every CDR3 protein and omits DNA. The sample holds 310,000 or so distinct CDR3 sequences. This chain links TRBV7-8 with TRBJ1-1; no DNA is available, so the TRBD1 call from TCRdb remains unchecked. The clonotype comes from a human donor with ulcerative colitis or Crohn's disease, or a healthy co-twin of an affected twin (not recorded which). The sequenced sample was blood. This CDR3 is CASSLVGANTEAFF.